What follows is one TCR beta chain and its context. These data are taken from a study of technical replicates of blood from several donors. The length of the CDR3 is 14 residues. J lost 4 bases, V lost 8 bases, and 8 bases had no gene match. Germline values: CDR1 PRHDT, CDR2 FYEKMQ (reference sequence). TCRdb's table, derived via immunoSEQ multiplex PCR, lists solely in-frame clones and lacks some. Of some 74,000 clones in the sample, roughly 92% were seen once. The sequencing input was T cells isolated from PBMCs. This clonotype was sampled from a human donor in good health. The genes are TRBV13 and TRBJ2-1; 7 nucleotides agree with TRBD2. The CDR3 coding sequence is TGTGCCAGCCGTTCCGGGACTACGTACAATGAGCAGTTCTTC. Its protein is CASRSGTTYNEQFF.